This T cell receptor (beta chain) was obtained from a study of T cell responses to AZD1222 COVID-19 vaccine. Data came from immunoSEQ multiplex PCR; TCRdb stores just in-frame clones and leaves some out. The sample contains 90,000 to 150,000 clones, 85% to 90% of which appear only once. Turning to this clone: Its antigen is as yet unknown.

Points from the study as a whole: White British ancestry dominated among donors, who included more females, and clonal diversity was possibly underestimated. Only a handful of AZD1222 recipients tested seropositive at baseline. Vaccine-related CD4 TCRs covered spike, predominating at 160-218 and 743-854. Reportedly, nearly half the spike-specific TCRs target unmutated variant regions.

Germline CDR1 is SGHTA and CDR2 is FQGNSA. Trimming took 4 bases from V and 6 from J, leaving 8 bases between them. The CDR3 is made up of 12 amino acids. The clonotype comes from an adult in good health. This rearrangement joins TRBV7-2 to TRBJ2-3, with D tentatively TRBD2 (6 bases). Sequences were derived from peripheral blood, sampled on day 0 of AZD1222 vaccination. In DNA, the CDR3 is TGTGCCAGCAGCTCGAGCGGGGATACGCAGTATTTT. Amino acids: CASSSSGDTQYF.